The rows below give T cell receptor beta chains drawn from one sample of a study of cytomegalovirus exposure and HLA in healthy donors. The method was immunoSEQ multiplex PCR; TCRdb's version includes in-frame clones alone and lacks a portion of them. Among around 160,000 clones listed, roughly 80% were seen once. Sequenced: PBMCs. These receptors were taken from a middle-aged woman in good health and CMV-seropositive. Each CDR3 is given with its conserved first and last residue. Fields, in order: clone size, V gene, J gene, D gene, CDR3 protein. D genes are given only for firm matches. Clone size is shown for a subset of rows, as once, few, many or a class of expanded clone.

few	TRBV25-1	TRBJ2-1	TRBD2	CASSEPGLAGHNEQFF
-	TRBV12-5	TRBJ2-3	-	CASGATVATQYF
-	TRBV6-5	TRBJ1-1	-	CASAVRVQGITEAFF
-	TRBV5-8	TRBJ1-3	TRBD1	CASRPGTGVPPLSGNTIYF
-	TRBV18	TRBJ2-2	TRBD2	CASSPGLAGRLNTGELFF
-	TRBV6-1	TRBJ1-5	-	CASSQRTVDNQPQHF
-	TRBV11-1	TRBJ2-6	TRBD1	CASSIAGTGTSGANVLTF
-	TRBV28	TRBJ2-1	TRBD1	CASSLEGARYNEQFF
-	TRBV6-5	TRBJ1-5	-	CASSYGGYNQPQHF
-	TRBV5-5	TRBJ2-1	TRBD2	CASSIGTSYNEQFF
-	TRBV6-1	TRBJ2-6	-	CASSGESSGANVLTF
-	TRBV20-1	TRBJ1-4	-	CSTGDEKLFF
-	TRBV7-3	TRBJ2-3	TRBD2	CASSSWAGASTDTQYF
-	TRBV7-3	TRBJ2-1	TRBD2	CASSRTSGSGEQFF
-	TRBV10-3	TRBJ2-3	TRBD2	CAISETFSGRARDTQYF
few	TRBV10-3	TRBJ2-7	TRBD1	CAISKDRTTSYEQYF
-	TRBV2	TRBJ2-7	TRBD1	CASSETQPGQVLWEQYF
few	TRBV10-3	TRBJ2-7	TRBD2	CATGTSGSFEQYF
-	TRBV2	TRBJ2-3	-	CASAPLATHTDTQYF
-	TRBV7-2	TRBJ1-1	-	CASSLQGVGTEAFF
-	TRBV5-1	TRBJ1-2	-	CASFRREGQARTF
-	TRBV27	TRBJ1-2	TRBD1	CASSFTGATGYTF